This TCR beta chain was recorded in a study of T-cell memory formation after mild COVID-19. Ten or more counts support this clonotype. It was 5'RACE with constant-segment primers that produced the TCR alpha and TCR beta cDNA libraries, which carried sample barcodes and UMIs. MiXCR, run by TCRdb on the 5' RACE reads, gives a single entry per CDR3 protein. The sample lists about 260,000 distinct CDR3 sequences; less than 9.5% were seen once. The CDR3 spans 13 residues. Per germline, CDR1 SEHNR and CDR2 FQNEAQ (reference sequence). Trimming took off 6 bases at V and 2 bases at J, with 10 bases between the two ends.

The receptor comes from a man aged 18 to 29 who had mild COVID-19 (a few samples of this study predate the infection). Cell type and time point are not known. The V gene is TRBV7-9, the J gene TRBJ2-5; perhaps TRBD1 as D (5 bases). The sequenced sample consisted of PBMCs or a T cell subset sorted from them (not recorded which). Here the CDR3 reads CASSFAGQETQYF. The CDR3 nucleotides are TGTGCCAGCAGTTTCGCAGGGCAAGAGACCCAGTACTTC.